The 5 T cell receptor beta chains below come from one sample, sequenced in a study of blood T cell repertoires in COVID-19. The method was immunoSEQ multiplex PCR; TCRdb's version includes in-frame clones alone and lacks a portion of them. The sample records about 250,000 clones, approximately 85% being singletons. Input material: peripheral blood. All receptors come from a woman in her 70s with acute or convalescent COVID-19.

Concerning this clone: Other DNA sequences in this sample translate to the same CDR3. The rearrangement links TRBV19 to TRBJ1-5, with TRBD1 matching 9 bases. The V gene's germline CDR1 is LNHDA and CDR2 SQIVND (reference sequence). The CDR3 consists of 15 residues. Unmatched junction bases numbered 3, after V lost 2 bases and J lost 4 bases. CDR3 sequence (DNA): TGTGCCAGTAGTATAACAGGGGGCTTAAATCAGCCCCAGCATTTT. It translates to CASSITGGLNQPQHF.

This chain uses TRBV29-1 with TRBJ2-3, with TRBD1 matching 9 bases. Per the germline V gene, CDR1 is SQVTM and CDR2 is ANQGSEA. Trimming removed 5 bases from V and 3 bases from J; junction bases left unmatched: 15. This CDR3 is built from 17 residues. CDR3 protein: CSVSFSSGQGGTDTQYF. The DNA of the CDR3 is TGCAGCGTTTCTTTTTCGTCGGGACAGGGCGGAACAGATACGCAGTATTTT.

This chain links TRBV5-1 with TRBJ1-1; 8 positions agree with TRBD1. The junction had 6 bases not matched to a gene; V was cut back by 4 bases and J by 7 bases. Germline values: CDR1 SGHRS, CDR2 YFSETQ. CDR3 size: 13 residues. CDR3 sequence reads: CASSIDRGIEAFF. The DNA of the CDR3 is TGCGCCAGCAGCATCGACAGGGGTATTGAAGCTTTCTTT.

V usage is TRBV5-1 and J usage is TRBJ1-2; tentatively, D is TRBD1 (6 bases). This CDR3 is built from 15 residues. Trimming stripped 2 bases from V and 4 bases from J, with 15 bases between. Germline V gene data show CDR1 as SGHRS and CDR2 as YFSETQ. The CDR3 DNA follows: TGCGCCAGCAGCTTAGGAGCAGGGGAGTCCTATGGCTACACCTTC. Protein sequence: CASSLGAGESYGYTF.

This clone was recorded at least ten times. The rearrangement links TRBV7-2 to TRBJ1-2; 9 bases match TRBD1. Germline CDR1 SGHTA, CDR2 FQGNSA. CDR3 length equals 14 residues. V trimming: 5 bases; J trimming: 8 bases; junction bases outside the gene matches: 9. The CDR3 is CASSPIQGAGGYTF. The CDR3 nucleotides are TGTGCCAGCAGCCCGATACAGGGGGCGGGAGGCTACACCTTC.